This T cell receptor beta chain came from a study of blood T cell repertoires in COVID-19. Germline lookup yields CDR1 GTSNPN and CDR2 SVGIG (reference sequence). The V and J ends lost 0 bases and 4 bases respectively, with 15 bases between them. The CDR3 consists of 15 residues. Libraries were prepared by immunoSEQ multiplex PCR; TCRdb keeps only in-frame clonotypes and omits some of them. The sample shows approximately 88,000 clones, nearly 80% of them seen only once. V is TRBV30 and J is TRBJ1-2; D ambiguous. Sequencing was carried out using peripheral blood. This TCR was recovered from a man between 65 and 85 years old with COVID-19, enrolled during active disease. For the CDR3, the DNA is TGTGCCTGGAGTGTCCGCCGGGTACTAGGCTATGGCTACACCTTC. Amino acid sequence: CAWSVRRVLGYGYTF.